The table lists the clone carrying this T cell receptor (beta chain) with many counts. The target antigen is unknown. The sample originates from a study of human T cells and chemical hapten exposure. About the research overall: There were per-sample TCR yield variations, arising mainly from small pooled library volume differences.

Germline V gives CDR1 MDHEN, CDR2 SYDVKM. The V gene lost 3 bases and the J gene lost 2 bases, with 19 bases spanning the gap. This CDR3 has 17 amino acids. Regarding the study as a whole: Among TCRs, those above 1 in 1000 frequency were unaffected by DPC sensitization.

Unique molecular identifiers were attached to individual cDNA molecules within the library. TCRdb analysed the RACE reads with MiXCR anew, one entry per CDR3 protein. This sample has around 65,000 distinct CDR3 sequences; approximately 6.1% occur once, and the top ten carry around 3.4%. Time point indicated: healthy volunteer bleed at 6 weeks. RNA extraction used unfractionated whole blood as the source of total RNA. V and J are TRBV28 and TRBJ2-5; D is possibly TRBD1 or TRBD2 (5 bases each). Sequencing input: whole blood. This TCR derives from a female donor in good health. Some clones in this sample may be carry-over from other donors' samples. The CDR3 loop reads CASSFLWGWERQETQYF. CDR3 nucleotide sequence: TGTGCCAGCAGTTTCCTCTGGGGCTGGGAGCGGCAAGAGACCCAGTACTTC.